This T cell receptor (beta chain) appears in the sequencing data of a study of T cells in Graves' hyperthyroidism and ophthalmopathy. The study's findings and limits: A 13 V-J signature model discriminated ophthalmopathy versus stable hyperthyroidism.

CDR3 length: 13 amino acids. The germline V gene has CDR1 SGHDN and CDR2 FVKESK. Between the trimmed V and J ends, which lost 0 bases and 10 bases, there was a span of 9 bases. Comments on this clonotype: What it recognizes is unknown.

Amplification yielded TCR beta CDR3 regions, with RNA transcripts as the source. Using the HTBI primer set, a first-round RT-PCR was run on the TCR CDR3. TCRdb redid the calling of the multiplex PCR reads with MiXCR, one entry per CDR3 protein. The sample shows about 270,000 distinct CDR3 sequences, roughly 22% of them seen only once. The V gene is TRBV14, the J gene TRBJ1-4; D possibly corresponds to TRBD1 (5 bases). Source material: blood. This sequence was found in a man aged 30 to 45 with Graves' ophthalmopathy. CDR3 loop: CASSQDRQGKLFF. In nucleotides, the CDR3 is TGTGCCAGCAGCCAAGATCGTCAGGGAAAACTGTTTTTT. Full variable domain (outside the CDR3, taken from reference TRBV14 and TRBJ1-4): EAGVTQFPSHSVIEKGQTVTLRCDPISGHDNLYWYRRVMGKEIKFLLHFVKESKQDESGMPNNRFLAERTGGTYSTLKVQPAELEDSGVYFCASSQDRQGKLFFGSGTQLSVL.